The 14 T cell receptor beta chains reported below all come from one sample, sequenced in a study of blood T cell repertoires in COVID-19. The method was immunoSEQ multiplex PCR; TCRdb's version includes in-frame clones alone and lacks a portion of them. The sample has some 280,000 clones; 86% are singletons. The sequencing sample was made of peripheral blood. These TCRs come from a woman aged 25 to 39 with active or convalescent COVID-19.

The chain combines TRBV4-3 with TRBJ1-6, with D hard to call. V was clipped by 3 bases and J by 8 bases, with 8 bases between them. Germline V lookup: CDR1 LGHNA, CDR2 YSLEER. The CDR3 has 13 residues. The CDR3 DNA reads TGCGCCAGCAGCCAGTCTATACATTCACCCCTCCACTTT. Its translation: CASSQSIHSPLHF.

The chain combines TRBV6-4 with TRBJ1-6, with D uncertain. Trimming took 3 bases from V and 7 from J, leaving 10 bases between them. CDR1 and CDR2 from the germline V gene are MRHNA and SNTAGT. The CDR3 has 14 amino acids. The CDR3 reads CASSEAYRNSPLHF. The CDR3, as DNA: TGTGCCAGCAGTGAAGCCTACAGAAATTCACCCCTCCACTTT.

The gene calls are TRBV6-2 or TRBV6-3 and TRBJ2-5, with 12 bases that match TRBD2. The CDR3 has 15 residues. The junction had 6 bases not matched to a gene; V was cut back by 6 bases and J by 4 bases. Looked up from germline, CDR1 is MNHEY and CDR2 is SVGEGT. The CDR3 sequence is CASSRTSGVVETQYF. CDR3 nucleotides: TGTGCCAGCAGCCGGACTAGCGGGGTAGTAGAGACCCAGTACTTC.

The chain couples TRBV19 to TRBJ1-6; maybe TRBD1 (6 bases). The CDR3 contains 13 residues. Trimming removed 7 bases from V and 8 bases from J, with 12 bases in between. Looked up from germline, CDR1 is LNHDA and CDR2 is SQIVND (reference sequence). The CDR3 nucleotides are TGTGCCAGTAACCAGTACAGGGATTCACCCCTCCACTTT. Translated, it gives CASNQYRDSPLHF.

The V and J genes are TRBV5-4 and TRBJ1-2, with a weak D call TRBD1 (5 bases). CDR3 size: 15 residues. Germline V gene data show CDR1 as SGHNT and CDR2 as YYREEE (reference sequence). The V end lost 0 bases, the J end lost 7 bases, and 16 bases lay between the germline ends. This CDR3 reads CASSLVGLGLRGYTF. In DNA, the CDR3 is TGTGCCAGCAGCTTGGTGGGCCTGGGGCTACGTGGCTACACCTTC.

The chain recombines TRBV5-4 with TRBJ1-1, with D possibly being TRBD1 (5 bases). CDR3 length: 16 residues. V lost 4 bases and J lost 1, with 17 bases in between. Germline CDR1 SGHNT, CDR2 YYREEE (reference sequence). The CDR3 DNA sequence: TGTGCCAGCAGCCCGGCCGGGAGAGGGACGAACACTGAAGCTTTCTTT. This codes for CASSPAGRGTNTEAFF.

This chain connects TRBV29-1 to TRBJ2-4, with D possibly being TRBD2 (6 bases). Trimming removed 0 bases at V and 5 bases at J, with 20 bases between. In germline, CDR1 is SQVTM, CDR2 ANQGSEA. The CDR3 has 17 residues. The CDR3 nucleotides are TGCAGCGTTGAAGATTTGAACAACCGGGACTCTCAAAACATTCAGTACTTC. Translation gives CSVEDLNNRDSQNIQYF.

The sample holds one count of this clone. This rearrangement joins TRBV5-1 to TRBJ2-1, with TRBD1 as a possible D gene (6 bases). In germline, CDR1 is SGHRS, CDR2 YFSETQ. This CDR3 is 13 amino acids long. V lost 1 base, J lost 9 bases, and 11 bases lay in between. This CDR3 is CASSLSGDSEQFF. DNA for the CDR3: TGCGCCAGCAGCTTGTCAGGGGATAGTGAGCAGTTCTTC.

V and J are TRBV5-1 and TRBJ2-1, with TRBD1 identical over 8 bases. V was pared by 0 bases and J by 7 bases, with 6 bases of the junction left unmatched. In germline, CDR1 is SGHRS, CDR2 YFSETQ. The CDR3 contains 15 residues. CDR3 sequence (DNA): TGCGCCAGCAGCTTGGAAGCACAGGGGGAAAATGAGCAGTTCTTC. Translating it yields CASSLEAQGENEQFF.

The chain combines TRBV9 with TRBJ1-1, with D possibly matching TRBD1 (5 bases). Germline assignment: CDR1 SGDLS and CDR2 YYNGEE. The CDR3 consists of 15 residues. V was shortened by 1 base and J by 0 bases, with 10 bases between the two germline ends. This CDR3 reads CASSVSGFLNTEAFF. The CDR3 region has the DNA TGTGCCAGCAGCGTATCAGGGTTCCTGAACACTGAAGCTTTCTTT.

The chain has TRBV11-2 and TRBJ2-7; the match to TRBD2 covers 7 bases. V was pared by 4 bases and J by 5 bases, with 17 bases of the junction left unmatched. Per the germline V gene, CDR1 is SGHAT and CDR2 is FQNNGV. This CDR3 has 17 amino acids. The CDR3 here is CASSSNSGRGVDHEQYF. CDR3 nucleotides: TGTGCCAGCAGCTCCAATTCAGGTCGGGGGGTCGACCACGAGCAGTACTTC.

J is TRBJ2-5 and V is TRBV5-1; 7 bases match TRBD1. Germline V CDR1 and CDR2: SGHRS, YFSETQ. This CDR3 contains 16 residues. The ends lost 3 bases at V and 1 base at J; junction bases unmatched: 9. The chain's CDR3 is CASSWTGTALQETQYF. CDR3 in DNA: TGCGCCAGCAGCTGGACCGGGACAGCACTCCAAGAGACCCAGTACTTC.

This chain connects TRBV27 to TRBJ2-5; TRBD2 matches at 9 bases. The germline CDR1 and CDR2 sequences are MNHEY and SMNVEV (reference sequence). There are 15 residues in the CDR3. The trim removed 1 base at V and 5 bases at J, leaving 5 bases unmatched. The CDR3 DNA sequence: TGTGCCAGCAGTTTATGGGCGGGGGGGCAGGAGACCCAGTACTTC. Translation gives CASSLWAGGQETQYF.

The V and J genes are TRBV4-1 and TRBJ2-7; the match to TRBD1 covers 8 bases. The CDR3 is 15 residues long. The V and J ends lost 3 bases and 4 bases, in that order; junction bases with no gene match: 8. The germline gives CDR1 MGHRA, CDR2 YSYEKL. The CDR3 nucleotides are TGCGCCAGCAGCCACGGGACAGGACCTACATACGAGCAGTACTTC. Translating gives CASSHGTGPTYEQYF.